These 15 T cell receptor beta chains came from one sample sequenced in a study of technical replicates of blood from a handful of donors. TCRdb's table, derived via immunoSEQ multiplex PCR, lists solely in-frame clones and lacks some. The sample holds around 98,000 clones; under 97% are singletons and the top ten take 0.23%. Sample: T cells isolated from PBMCs. These receptor sequences come from a human donor in good health.

This chain connects TRBV5-6 to TRBJ1-3; unclear D gene. Germline V lookup: CDR1 SGHDT, CDR2 YYEEEE. CDR3 size: 15 residues. V lost 1 base and J lost 2, with 10 bases in between. In DNA, the CDR3 is TGTGCCAGCAGCTTGACCCAGCGACCTGGAAACACCATATATTTT. Translation: CASSLTQRPGNTIYF.

This sequence joins TRBV27 and TRBJ1-4; 7 bases match TRBD1. This CDR3 has 17 residues. V lost 2 bases, J lost 0 bases, and 6 bases stayed unmatched. Germline CDR1 reads MNHEY; CDR2 reads SMNVEV (reference sequence). The DNA of the CDR3 is TGTGCCAGCAGTTTAAAGACAGGGAGAACAACTAATGAAAAACTGTTTTTT. Translating gives CASSLKTGRTTNEKLFF.

CDR3 nucleotides: TGTGCCAGCAGTCCCCTAGCGGGTTTGGGAGAGACCCAGTACTTC. It yields the protein CASSPLAGLGETQYF. The chain joins TRBV6-4 to TRBJ2-5; 8 bases map to TRBD2. The germline gives CDR1 MRHNA, CDR2 SNTAGT. Losses at the gene ends were 5 bases for V and 4 bases for J; bases not matched to a gene: 9. CDR3 length equals 15 residues.

A remark on this clone: At one of its ends the junction is not consistent with the germline gene, which may arise from a read error. The V gene is TRBV28, the J gene TRBJ2-7; D is perhaps TRBD1 (5 bases). The CDR3 totals 12 residues. CDR1 MDHEN and CDR2 SYDVKM come from the germline V gene. The CDR3 nucleotides read TGTGCCTGCAGTAGACAGACCTACGAGCAGTACTTC. Its protein is CACSRQTYEQYF.

About this clone itself: The same CDR3 arises from other DNA sequences in this sample as well. The rearrangement joins TRBV5-1 to TRBJ1-1; D gene ambiguous. Germline assignment: CDR1 SGHRS and CDR2 YFSETQ. V was clipped by 7 bases and J by 2 bases, with 6 bases between them. The CDR3 length is 11 residues. In DNA, the CDR3 is TGCGCCAGCCGAACTAACACTGAAGCTTTCTTT. This encodes CASRTNTEAFF.

This chain joins TRBV6-5 and TRBJ2-7, with TRBD1 matching 7 bases. Germline values: CDR1 MNHEY, CDR2 SVGAGI. The CDR3 loop spans 16 amino acids. V lost 0 bases, J lost 6 bases, and 11 bases stayed unmatched. The CDR3 loop reads CASSYSIRAGGGEQYF. CDR3 DNA sequence: TGTGCCAGCAGTTACTCGATAAGGGCAGGGGGTGGCGAGCAGTACTTC.

V gene TRBV28 combines with J gene TRBJ2-7; TRBD2 might be the D (6 bases). This CDR3 spans 13 amino acids. Trimming cost V 3 bases and J 3 bases, with 9 bases left between them. Germline V gene sequence: CDR1 MDHEN, CDR2 SYDVKM. The CDR3: CASSLGGIYEQYF. The CDR3 region has the DNA TGTGCCAGCAGTTTGGGGGGAATCTACGAGCAGTACTTC.

This chain uses TRBV4-1 with TRBJ1-2, with 10 nucleotides matching TRBD1. Trimming at V came to 7 bases and at J to 5 bases, leaving 10 bases not matched to a gene. Germline CDR1 is MGHRA and CDR2 is YSYEKL. CDR3 length: 15 residues. The CDR3 DNA follows: TGCGCCAGCAATGGGAGGGGACAGGGGATATATGGCTACACCTTC. It yields the protein CASNGRGQGIYGYTF.

Worth noting for this clone: One end of the junction is discordant with germline, which a read error may explain. The chain uses TRBV4-1 and TRBJ2-4, with 9 bases matching TRBD1. Germline V gene lookup returns CDR1 MGHRA and CDR2 YSYEKL. CDR3 length: 13 residues. CDR3 sequence reads: CASSQEGSGQGLF. CDR3 nucleotides: TGCGCCAGCAGCCAAGAAGGATCGGGACAGGGCCTCTTC.

The rearrangement links TRBV9 to TRBJ1-1; 10 bases fit TRBD1. The V gene end was trimmed by 0 bases and the J gene end by 4 bases; junction bases not matched to a gene: 0. CDR3 length: 14 amino acids. CDR1 SGDLS and CDR2 YYNGEE come from the germline V gene. DNA for the CDR3: TGTGCCAGCAGCGTAGGGACAGGGGGCACTGAAGCTTTCTTT. Its protein is CASSVGTGGTEAFF.

The CDR3 DNA reads as TGTGCCAGCAGGGCGACTGCAACTAATGAAAAACTGTTTTTT. Its protein is CASRATATNEKLFF. J is TRBJ1-4 and V is TRBV7-9; D is ambiguous. This CDR3 spans 14 amino acids. V gave up 6 bases and J gave up 0 bases, with 8 bases separating them. CDR1 is SEHNR, CDR2 FQNEAQ, per germline (reference sequence).

CDR3 DNA sequence: TGTGCCAGTCGCCCCAACGAGCTGTATGGCTACACCTTC. Translating it yields CASRPNELYGYTF. This sequence joins TRBV19 and TRBJ1-2; D is uncertain. CDR3 length: 13 amino acids. Deletions cut 8 bases from V and 5 bases from J, with 15 bases between. Per germline, CDR1 LNHDA and CDR2 SQIVND (reference sequence).

The J gene is TRBJ1-2, the V gene TRBV6-5, with D uncertain. This CDR3 has 13 amino acids. V shed 2 bases and J shed 0 bases, with 4 bases lying between them. CDR1 and CDR2 from the germline V gene are MNHEY and SVGAGI. CDR3 in DNA: TGTGCCAGCAGTTACAGAGCTAACTATGGCTACACCTTC. Amino acids: CASSYRANYGYTF.

The rearrangement uses TRBV7-8 and TRBJ1-5; D is ambiguous. V was cut by 2 bases and J by 3 bases, with 8 bases left in between. There are 14 residues in the CDR3. Germline CDR1 and CDR2: SGHVS and FQNEAQ. The CDR3 loop is CASSLSVNNQPQHF. CDR3 nucleotide sequence: TGTGCCAGCAGCTTATCAGTTAACAATCAGCCCCAGCATTTT.

V usage is TRBV6-6 and J usage is TRBJ2-5; 8 bases line up with TRBD1. This CDR3 has 12 amino acids. V dropped 8 bases and J dropped 5; count of bases not matched to a gene: 4. In germline, CDR1 is MNHNY, CDR2 SVGAGI (reference sequence). The chain's CDR3 is CASQGAGETQYF. DNA for the CDR3: TGTGCCAGCCAGGGGGCAGGGGAGACCCAGTACTTC.